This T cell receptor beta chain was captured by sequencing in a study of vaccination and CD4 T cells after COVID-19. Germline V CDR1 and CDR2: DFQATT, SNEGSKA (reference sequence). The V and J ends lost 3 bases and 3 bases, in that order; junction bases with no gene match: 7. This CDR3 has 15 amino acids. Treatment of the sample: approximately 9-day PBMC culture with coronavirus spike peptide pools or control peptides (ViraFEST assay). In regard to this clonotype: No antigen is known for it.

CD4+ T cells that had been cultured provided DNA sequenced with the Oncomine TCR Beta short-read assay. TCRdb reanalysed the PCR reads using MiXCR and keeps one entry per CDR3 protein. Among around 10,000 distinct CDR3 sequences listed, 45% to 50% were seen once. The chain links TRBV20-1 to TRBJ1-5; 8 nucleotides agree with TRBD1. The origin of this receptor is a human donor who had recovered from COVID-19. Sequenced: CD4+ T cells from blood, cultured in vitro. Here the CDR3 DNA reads TGCAGTGCTAGGAGGTCCAGGGGGCCCAATCAGCCCCAGCATTTT. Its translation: CSARRSRGPNQPQHF.